A selection of T cell receptor beta chains follows, all from one sample in a study of blood T cell repertoires in COVID-19. Some clones are missing from TCRdb's copy, which holds only in-frame ones; the method was immunoSEQ multiplex PCR. The sample comprises around 94,000 clones, 84% of which are singletons, and around 9.5% rests with the top ten. The sequenced sample was peripheral blood. The receptors shown here come from a man between 35 and 55 years old with active or convalescent COVID-19. The CDR3 runs from the conserved cysteine through the conserved F or W. The D gene is left open where the match is weak. Size values are once, few and many counts, or a class for expanded clones, and some rows have none.

clone size	V gene	J gene	D gene	CDR3 DNA	CDR3 protein
-	TRBV12-3/TRBV12-4	TRBJ1-2	-	TGTGCCAGCAGTTTTGAGGCTAACTATGGCTACACCTTC	CASSFEANYGYTF
once	TRBV19	TRBJ2-1	TRBD2	TGTGCCAGTAGTACCCGCCGGGGAGGGGTTGACAATGAGCAGTTCTTC	CASSTRRGGVDNEQFF
few	TRBV30	TRBJ1-3	-	TGTGCCTTCAAACTGAGCTCTGGAAACACCATATATTTT	CAFKLSSGNTIYF
-	TRBV4-2	TRBJ1-1	-	TGTGCCAGCAGCCCGGGAGACGGGAACACTGAAGCTTTCTTT	CASSPGDGNTEAFF
-	TRBV11-2	TRBJ1-2	-	TGTGCCAGCAGCTTAGGGGACAAGAGGGACTATGGCTACACCTTC	CASSLGDKRDYGYTF
few	TRBV5-1	TRBJ1-5	-	TGCGCCAGCAGCCTATTCGGGGAGGTCAATCAGCCCCAGCATTTT	CASSLFGEVNQPQHF
-	TRBV6-1	TRBJ2-7	TRBD1	TGTGCCAGCAGTGAAATGGGACAGTCCTACGAGCAGTACTTC	CASSEMGQSYEQYF
few	TRBV13	TRBJ2-5	-	TGTGCCAGCACTAGTGGACACAAAGAGACCCAGTACTTC	CASTSGHKETQYF
-	TRBV7-9	TRBJ2-1	TRBD1	TGTGCCAGCAGCTTGCCCGGGACAGGGTTGCCGTTCTTC	CASSLPGTGLPFF
few	TRBV19	TRBJ1-2	-	TGTGCCAGTAGTACCAGTCAGGGTTCTAACTATGGCTACACCTTC	CASSTSQGSNYGYTF
-	TRBV7-2	TRBJ1-6	TRBD1	TGTGCCAGCAGCTCCGGACAGGTGGGATCACCCCTCCACTTT	CASSSGQVGSPLHF
-	TRBV9	TRBJ2-4	-	TGTGCCAGCAGCAGGGCTAGCGAAGGCAAAAACATTCAGTACTTC	CASSRASEGKNIQYF
-	TRBV19	TRBJ1-2	TRBD1	TGTGCGTCTTACAGGGGGAAATTGCATGGCTACACCTTC	CASYRGKLHGYTF
-	TRBV3-1/TRBV3-2	TRBJ2-2	TRBD2	TGTGCCAGCAGCCAAGACCGACGACTAGCAGTAGGAGGGGAGCTGTTTTTT	CASSQDRRLAVGGELFF
-	TRBV19	TRBJ1-3	-	TGTGCCAGTAACATGGACAGCTACTCTGGAAACACCATATATTTT	CASNMDSYSGNTIYF
-	TRBV7-2	TRBJ1-3	TRBD1	TGTGCCAGCAGCTTAGACACAGGGGGAGGAAACACCATATATTTT	CASSLDTGGGNTIYF
-	TRBV6-7	TRBJ2-3	-	TGTGCCAGCAGTTACTCGAGAGGCCCGTGTGCTAGCACAGATACGCAGTATTTT	CASSYSRGPCASTDTQYF
once	TRBV5-4	TRBJ2-7	-	TGTGCCAGCAGCTTGGCGGGGGTCGCAGTTCAGGAGCAGTACTTC	CASSLAGVAVQEQYF
-	TRBV27	TRBJ2-7	TRBD1	TGTGCCAGCAGGCGACAGGGTTCCTACGAGCAGTACTTC	CASRRQGSYEQYF
few	TRBV12-5	TRBJ2-2	-	TGTGCTAGTGGACAGGGCGCTAAGGACACCGGGGAGCTGTTTTTT	CASGQGAKDTGELFF
-	TRBV5-1	TRBJ1-2	TRBD1	TGCGCCAGCAGCGTGACAGGGGGAATCTATGGCTACACCTTC	CASSVTGGIYGYTF
-	TRBV14	TRBJ1-6	-	TGTGCCAGCAGCCAAGAAAGGACGGGAAATTCACCCCTCCACTTT	CASSQERTGNSPLHF
-	TRBV7-9	TRBJ1-1	-	TGTGCCAGCAGCTTTCTTGGGGGCGGGAGCACTGAAGCTTTCTTT	CASSFLGGGSTEAFF
-	TRBV5-1	TRBJ1-2	-	TGCGCCAGCCGAAGACAAATGGACAGCTCTAACTATGGCTACACCTTC	CASRRQMDSSNYGYTF
-	TRBV10-1	TRBJ2-2	TRBD2	TGCGCCAGCAGTCACCGGGGGGACGGGGAGCTGTTTTTT	CASSHRGDGELFF
-	TRBV29-1	TRBJ2-3	TRBD1	TGCAGCGTGCTGGGTAGGCGGGACAGGTCCACAGATACGCAGTATTTT	CSVLGRRDRSTDTQYF
-	TRBV18	TRBJ1-1	-	TGTGCCAGCTCACCACAGGAGGGGGGGACTGAAGCTTTCTTT	CASSPQEGGTEAFF
-	TRBV4-1	TRBJ2-2	TRBD1	TGCGCCAGCAGCCAGGGACAGGGGACGCCGAACACCGGGGAGCTGTTTTTT	CASSQGQGTPNTGELFF
-	TRBV5-1	TRBJ2-1	-	TGCGCCAGCAGACAGGAGAATGAGCAGTTCTTC	CASRQENEQFF
-	TRBV18	TRBJ2-7	TRBD1	TGTGCCAGCTCACCACAGTCGGACAGGTACAACGAGCAGTACTTC	CASSPQSDRYNEQYF
-	TRBV19	TRBJ1-6	-	TGTGCCAGTAGTCCTCGAGCCGTAGCCAATAATTCACCCCTCCACTTT	CASSPRAVANNSPLHF
-	TRBV5-1	TRBJ2-1	-	TGCGCCAGCAGCTTGGGAGGGATAAGCTCCTACAATGAGCAGTTCTTC	CASSLGGISSYNEQFF
few	TRBV21-1	TRBJ1-2	-	TGTGCCAGCAGCAAAGAAGGCAGGGAATATGGCTACACCTTC	CASSKEGREYGYTF
few	TRBV27	TRBJ2-7	TRBD2	TGTGCCAGCAGTCTCCACTTAGCGGGGGGGCGGTACGAGCAGTACTTC	CASSLHLAGGRYEQYF
-	TRBV12-3/TRBV12-4	TRBJ1-2	-	TGTGCCAGCTGGCCTCAGGGAGGTTATGGCTACACCTTC	CASWPQGGYGYTF
-	TRBV3-1/TRBV3-2	TRBJ2-3	TRBD2	TGTGCCAGCAGCCAAGTCCTTCCCCGGGGTAGCGGGGGCTACTTCATTAGCACAGATACGCAGTATTTT	CASSQVLPRGSGGYFISTDTQYF
-	TRBV24-1	TRBJ2-3	TRBD2	TGTGCCACCAGTGACGTGACTAGCACCGGCACAGATACGCAGTATTTT	CATSDVTSTGTDTQYF
-	TRBV5-6	TRBJ2-7	TRBD1	TGTGCCAGCAGCCCGACAGGGTCCTACGAGCAGTACTTC	CASSPTGSYEQYF
-	TRBV18	TRBJ1-5	-	TGTGCCAGCTCACCAGTTTCCAGGGATTGGTATCAGCCCCAGCATTTT	CASSPVSRDWYQPQHF
-	TRBV27	TRBJ1-2	-	TGTGCCAGCAGTTTATGGCCAGGGTATGGCTACACCTTC	CASSLWPGYGYTF
-	TRBV7-9	TRBJ1-2	TRBD1	TGTGCCAGCAGCTCTTACGGGACAGGGGGCTATGGCTACACCTTC	CASSSYGTGGYGYTF
-	TRBV7-2	TRBJ1-3	-	TGTGCCAGCAGCTCTAGCCTCCGTGGACAGGGAAACACCATATATTTT	CASSSSLRGQGNTIYF
-	TRBV25-1	TRBJ2-1	-	TGTGCCAGCAGTGATGCCGGGACACTCTACAATGAGCAGTTCTTC	CASSDAGTLYNEQFF
-	TRBV29-1	TRBJ2-7	-	TGCAGCGTTCTGAGGCTGGGGCAGGGATCCGAGCAGTACTTC	CSVLRLGQGSEQYF
once	TRBV7-9	TRBJ2-7	-	TGTGCCAGCAGCTTCACCGACGATGGAGGTACCTACGAGCAGTACTTC	CASSFTDDGGTYEQYF
-	TRBV6-5	TRBJ1-3	-	TGTGCCAGCAGTTACTCTAGATATGGAAACACCATATATTTT	CASSYSRYGNTIYF
-	TRBV10-1	TRBJ2-5	TRBD1	TGCGCCGGTCCCGGGACAGGGAGGTTCGGAGAGACCCAGTACTTC	CAGPGTGRFGETQYF
-	TRBV24-1	TRBJ1-2	-	TGTGCCACCAGTGCCTCAAACTCCGGGGGGCGAGATGGCTACACCTTC	CATSASNSGGRDGYTF
few	TRBV6-1	TRBJ2-1	-	TGTGCCAGCAGTGAAGCAGCTAGCGAGCAGTTCTTC	CASSEAASEQFF
-	TRBV7-9	TRBJ2-5	TRBD1	TGTGCCAGCAGCTTAGGAGACAGGGGCCTCCAAGAGACCCAGTACTTC	CASSLGDRGLQETQYF
-	TRBV10-1	TRBJ2-7	TRBD2	TGCGCCAGCACGGGGGGAATCCCCTACGAGCAGTACTTC	CASTGGIPYEQYF